The 15 T cell receptor beta chains presented below share a single source sample, sequenced in a study of shared clonotypes between healthy human individuals (dated by TCRdb to 2019 to 2021). The protocol used for the library was the immunoSEQ multiplex PCR assay. In its TCRdb copy, this immuneACCESS table keeps in-frame sequences only and misses some clones. Where compared with another copy, unresolved V genes explain less than half of these, and the others have no known cause. The sample table shows some 240,000 clones, and about 69% are seen once. Roughly 11% of the sample is in the top ten clones. Sequencing used memory CD4+ T cells sorted from blood. The cell subset or site label here, explained by the study, means: CD45RA-negative fraction. Every receptor here comes from a man aged 25 to 40 in good health.

CDR3 region: CASSPGTGTVEKLFF. CDR3 coding DNA: TGTGCCAGCAGCCCCGGGACAGGCACGGTGGAAAAACTGTTTTTT. The chain employs TRBV7-9 and TRBJ1-4; 8 positions agree with TRBD1. CDR3 length: 15 residues. Germline trimming cut 5 bases from V and 8 bases from J; bases unmatched to any gene: 10. Germline V gene data show CDR1 as SEHNR and CDR2 as FQNEAQ (reference sequence).

CDR3 in amino acids: CASSLGDRADLFGYTF. The CDR3 bases are TGCGCCAGCAGCTTGGGCGACAGGGCAGACCTCTTTGGCTACACCTTC. The V call is TRBV5-1, the J call TRBJ1-2; 7 bases match TRBD1. Germline V CDR1 and CDR2: SGHRS, YFSETQ. The CDR3 is made up of 16 amino acids. V was pared by 0 bases and J by 7 bases, with 12 bases of the junction left unmatched.

This clone occurred a few times. V gene TRBV4-2 combines with J gene TRBJ2-7; D perhaps matches TRBD2 (6 bases). V was trimmed by 5 bases and J by 2 bases, leaving 10 bases between them. CDR3 length equals 13 residues. Per germline, CDR1 LGHNA and CDR2 YNFKEQ. The CDR3 loop reads CASSWTTTYEQYF. CDR3 in DNA: TGTGCCAGCAGCTGGACTACAACCTACGAGCAGTACTTC.

To note about this clone: With a much larger clone just one base away, this may be a read error. The rearrangement joins TRBV5-1 to TRBJ2-1; 10 nucleotides agree with TRBD2. V was pared by 4 bases and J by 4 bases, with 5 bases of the junction left unmatched. The germline V gene encodes CDR1 SGHRS and CDR2 YFSETQ. The CDR3 contains 15 residues. This CDR3 reads CASSLGTSAYNEQFF. The DNA for the CDR3 is TGCGCCAGCAGCCTTGGGACTAGCGCATACAATGAGCAGTTCTTC.

The rearrangement uses TRBV6-5 and TRBJ2-3; 9 nucleotides line up with TRBD1. In germline, CDR1 is MNHEY, CDR2 SVGAGI. This CDR3 has 16 amino acids. Trimming took 4 bases from V and 4 from J; bases not matched to a gene: 9. CDR3 region: CASSSTRGQGPDTQYF. In DNA form, the CDR3 reads TGTGCCAGCAGTTCCACTAGGGGACAGGGACCAGATACGCAGTATTTT.

By frequency in the sample, this clone is medium-sized. The CDR3 DNA reads as TGTGCCAGCAGCTCCGCGGGGGTAACCTACGAGCAGTACTTC. It translates to CASSSAGVTYEQYF. This chain links TRBV7-9 with TRBJ2-7; TRBD2 matches 7 bases. The CDR3 length is 14 residues. Unmatched junction bases numbered 5, after V lost 4 bases and J lost 2 bases. CDR1 and CDR2 (germline): SEHNR, FQNEAQ (reference sequence).

This clone came up once. Other DNA variants within this sample encode the same CDR3. The chain couples TRBV9 to TRBJ2-7; the D is unclear. This CDR3 is 14 amino acids long. V shed 0 bases and J shed 1 base, with 8 bases lying between them. In germline, CDR1 is SGDLS, CDR2 YYNGEE. The CDR3 DNA reads TGTGCCAGCAGCGTAGCTTCGTCATCCTACGAGCAGTACTTC. This encodes CASSVASSSYEQYF.

In this sample, this clone turned up a few times. The chain uses TRBV7-8 and TRBJ2-1; no clear D. This CDR3 region has 12 residues. Deletions cut 3 bases from V and 8 bases from J, with 8 bases between. Germline V lookup: CDR1 SGHVS, CDR2 FQNEAQ. DNA for the CDR3: TGTGCCAGCAGCTTCCCACGGGATGAGCAGTTCTTC. Its protein is CASSFPRDEQFF.

This chain joins TRBV4-2 and TRBJ1-1; D gene unclear. Germline V gene sequence: CDR1 LGHNA, CDR2 YNFKEQ. CDR3 length: 17 residues. V was cut by 0 bases and J by 1 base, with 15 bases left in between. The CDR3 here is CASSQEAGRTANTEAFF. The CDR3 DNA is TGTGCCAGCAGCCAAGAGGCAGGAAGGACGGCGAACACTGAAGCTTTCTTT.

This clone was counted a few times. The chain joins TRBV19 to TRBJ1-2; D is possibly TRBD1 (6 bases). The CDR3 runs to 13 residues. The V gene's germline CDR1 is LNHDA and CDR2 SQIVND (reference sequence). V was clipped by 4 bases and J by 8 bases, with 14 bases between them. CDR3: CASSTQGRRGYTF. DNA for the CDR3: TGTGCCAGTAGTACACAGGGAAGAAGGGGCTACACCTTC.

V usage is TRBV28 and J usage is TRBJ2-1; D is uncertain. The V gene's germline CDR1 is MDHEN and CDR2 SYDVKM. The ends were cut back, 6 bases at V and 0 bases at J, with 15 bases in the middle. The CDR3 has 16 amino acids. In DNA, the CDR3 is TGTGCCAGCAGCTCTGCCACATCCAGCTCCTACAATGAGCAGTTCTTC. This codes for CASSSATSSSYNEQFF. Full variable domain (outside the CDR3, taken from reference TRBV28 and TRBJ2-1): DVKVTQSSRYLVKRTGEKVFLECVQDMDHENMFWYRQDPGLGLRLIYFSYDVKMKEKGDIPEGYSVSREKKERFSLILESASTNQTSMYLCASSSATSSSYNEQFFGPGTRLTVL.

This clone was counted only a few times. The J gene is TRBJ1-1, the V gene TRBV28; 8 bases map to TRBD1. The CDR3 covers 14 residues. CDR1 and CDR2 from the germline V gene are MDHEN and SYDVKM. The J segment lost 4 bases and the V segment lost 3 bases, leaving 4 bases of the junction unmatched. In DNA form, the CDR3 reads TGTGCCAGCAGTTTGACAGGGGACGGCACTGAAGCTTTCTTT. Its translation: CASSLTGDGTEAFF.

This clone was detected a few times. This rearrangement joins TRBV11-2 to TRBJ2-7, with unresolved D. The V gene lost 2 bases and the J gene lost 3 bases, with 8 bases spanning the gap. CDR1 is SGHAT and CDR2 is FQNNGV in the germline V gene. The CDR3 is made up of 13 amino acids. The CDR3 region is CASSLRLLYEQYF. The CDR3, as DNA: TGTGCCAGCAGCTTACGCCTGCTCTACGAGCAGTACTTC.

The V gene is TRBV5-1, the J gene TRBJ1-1; D possibly corresponds to TRBD1 (5 bases). Per the germline V gene, CDR1 is SGHRS and CDR2 is YFSETQ. The V end lost 0 bases, the J end lost 6 bases, and 12 bases lay between the germline ends. The CDR3 totals 14 residues. CDR3 nucleotide sequence: TGCGCCAGCAGCTTGGAACTCAGGGTCCCTGAAGCTTTCTTT. This gives the protein CASSLELRVPEAFF.

The genes are TRBV28 and TRBJ2-7, with 9 nucleotides matching TRBD2. With 4 bases clipped from V and 3 bases from J, the junction kept 19 bases outside the gene matches. CDR1 is MDHEN, CDR2 SYDVKM, per germline. The CDR3 sequence is 19 residues long. The chain's CDR3 is CASSSVGGRLAGLVYEQYF. Written as DNA, the CDR3 is TGTGCCAGCAGTTCCGTGGGGGGCAGGCTAGCGGGATTGGTCTACGAGCAGTACTTC.